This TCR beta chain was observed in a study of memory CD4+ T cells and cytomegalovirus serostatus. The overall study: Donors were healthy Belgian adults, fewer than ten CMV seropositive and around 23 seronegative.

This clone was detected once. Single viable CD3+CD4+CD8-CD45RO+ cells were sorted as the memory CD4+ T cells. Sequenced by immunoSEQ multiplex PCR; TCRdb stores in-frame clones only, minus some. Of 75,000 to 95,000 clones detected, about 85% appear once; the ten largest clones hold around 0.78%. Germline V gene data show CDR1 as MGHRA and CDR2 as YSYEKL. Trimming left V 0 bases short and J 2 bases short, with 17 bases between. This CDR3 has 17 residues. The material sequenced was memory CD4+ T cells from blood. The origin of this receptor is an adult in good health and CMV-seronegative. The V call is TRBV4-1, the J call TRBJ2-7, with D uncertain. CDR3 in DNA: TGCGCCAGCAGCCAAGATAACTTGGTCGGCCCAACCTACGAGCAGTACTTC. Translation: CASSQDNLVGPTYEQYF.